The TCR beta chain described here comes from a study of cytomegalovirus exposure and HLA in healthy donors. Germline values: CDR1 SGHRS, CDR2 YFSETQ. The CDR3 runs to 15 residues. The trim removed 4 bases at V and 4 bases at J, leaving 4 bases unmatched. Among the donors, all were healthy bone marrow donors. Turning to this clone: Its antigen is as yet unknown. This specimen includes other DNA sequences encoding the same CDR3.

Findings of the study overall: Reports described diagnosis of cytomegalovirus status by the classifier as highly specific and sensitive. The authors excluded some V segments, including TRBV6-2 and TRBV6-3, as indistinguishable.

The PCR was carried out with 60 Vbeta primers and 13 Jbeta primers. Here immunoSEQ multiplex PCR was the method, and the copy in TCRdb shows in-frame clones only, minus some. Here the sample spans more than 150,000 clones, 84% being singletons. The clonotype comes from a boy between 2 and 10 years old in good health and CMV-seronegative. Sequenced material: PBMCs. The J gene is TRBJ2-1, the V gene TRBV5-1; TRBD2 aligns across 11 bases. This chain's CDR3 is CASSPGTSGYNEQFF. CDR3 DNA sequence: TGCGCCAGCAGCCCCGGGACTAGCGGTTACAATGAGCAGTTCTTC.